Listed below are T cell receptor beta chains from one sample, sequenced in a study of shared clonotypes between healthy human individuals. Repertoires were generated with immunoSEQ multiplex PCR, while TCRdb's copy carries only in-frame clones and drops some. Among about 490,000 clones listed, roughly 80% were seen once. Sample: PBMCs. All receptors derive from a woman in her forties in good health. Some clones in this sample may be carry-over from other donors' samples. Each CDR3 is given with its conserved first and last residue. Each record gives: CDR3 DNA, CDR3 protein, V gene, D gene, clone size, J gene, CDR3 length. A D gene is named only where the DNA matches it firmly. Expanded clones get a size class; other rows say once, few or many, or leave the size out.

TGTGCCAGCAGCCTCAGAGGGGGACTATCCTACGAGCAGTACTTC CASSLRGGLSYEQYF TRBV11-2 NA NA TRBJ2-7 15
TGTGCCAGCATTCGTCCTCATTGGACTAGCGGACTGACGAACACCGGGGAGCTGTTTTTT CASIRPHWTSGLTNTGELFF TRBV7-8 TRBD2 NA TRBJ2-2 20
TGTGCCAGCAGTTATGCGGGGGATCAGCCCCAGCATTTT CASSYAGDQPQHF TRBV6-6 NA NA TRBJ1-5 13
TGTGCCAGCAGTTATCTTCCCGACTACGAGCAGTACTTC CASSYLPDYEQYF TRBV27 NA NA TRBJ2-7 13
TGTGCCAGCAGCTTAGTTCCAAGCCCCACCTACGAGCAGTACTTC CASSLVPSPTYEQYF TRBV7-2 NA NA TRBJ2-7 15
TGTGCCAGCAGTGACAGAGGGCTAGCGGGAGCCGAGCAGTACTTC CASSDRGLAGAEQYF TRBV25-1 TRBD2 NA TRBJ2-7 15
TGTGCCATCAGTGTGGGCCCTAGCCGCTCCTACGAGCAGTACTTC CAISVGPSRSYEQYF TRBV10-3 NA NA TRBJ2-7 15
TGTGCCAGCAGCGTAGGAGAAGCGGCACATTACGAGCAGTACTTC CASSVGEAAHYEQYF TRBV9 NA NA TRBJ2-7 15
TGTGCCAGCAGCTTGTGGCTCCACCAGGGCACTAGCACAGATACGCAGTATTTT CASSLWLHQGTSTDTQYF TRBV5-6 NA NA TRBJ2-3 18
TGTGCCAGCAGCTTGGGAGTGGCGGGCAATGAGCAGTTCTTC CASSLGVAGNEQFF TRBV11-2 NA NA TRBJ2-1 14
TGCGCCAGCAGCATCCTGAGCGGGGGTTACAATGAGCAGTTCTTC CASSILSGGYNEQFF TRBV5-1 TRBD2 NA TRBJ2-1 15
TGTGCCAGCAGCTTCCGGAATTGGGAGACCCAGTACTTC CASSFRNWETQYF TRBV7-9 NA once TRBJ2-5 13
TGCACCAGAAGGACTAGCGGCAGCACAGATACGCAGTATTTT CTRRTSGSTDTQYF TRBV1 NA NA TRBJ2-3 14
TGTGCCAGCAGCATCACGGGCCGACCTGGGTCCGACCAGTACTTC CASSITGRPGSDQYF TRBV9 NA NA TRBJ2-5 15
TGCGCCAGCAGGGATCTTACTAACATGAACACTGAAGCTTTCTTT CASRDLTNMNTEAFF TRBV5-1 NA NA TRBJ1-1 15
TGTGCCAGCAGCTTAGTGTGGAGCACCGGGGAGCTGTTTTTT CASSLVWSTGELFF TRBV11-2 NA NA TRBJ2-2 14
TGTGCCTGGAGTCAGGGGACTAGCGGTTCCTACAATGAGCAGTTCTTC CAWSQGTSGSYNEQFF TRBV30 TRBD2 NA TRBJ2-1 16
TGTGCCAGCAGCTTAGTGGGGACTAGCGCGTCAGGGAGGTACGAGCAGTACTTC CASSLVGTSASGRYEQYF TRBV7-2 TRBD2 once TRBJ2-7 18
TGTGCCAGCCGTCAAAGGCTAGCGGGAGGCGAGCAGTTCTTC CASRQRLAGGEQFF TRBV7-8 TRBD2 NA TRBJ2-1 14
TGTGCCAGTAAGTCGTCTCGGGGGGCAGGGCAGCCCCAGCATTTT CASKSSRGAGQPQHF TRBV19 NA few TRBJ1-5 15
TGTGCCAGCACTCCCAGGGCCATCGGAGACGGCTACACCTTC CASTPRAIGDGYTF TRBV6-5 NA NA TRBJ1-2 14
TGTGCCAGCAGCAACTCCTACGAGCAGTACTTC CASSNSYEQYF TRBV14 NA NA TRBJ2-7 11